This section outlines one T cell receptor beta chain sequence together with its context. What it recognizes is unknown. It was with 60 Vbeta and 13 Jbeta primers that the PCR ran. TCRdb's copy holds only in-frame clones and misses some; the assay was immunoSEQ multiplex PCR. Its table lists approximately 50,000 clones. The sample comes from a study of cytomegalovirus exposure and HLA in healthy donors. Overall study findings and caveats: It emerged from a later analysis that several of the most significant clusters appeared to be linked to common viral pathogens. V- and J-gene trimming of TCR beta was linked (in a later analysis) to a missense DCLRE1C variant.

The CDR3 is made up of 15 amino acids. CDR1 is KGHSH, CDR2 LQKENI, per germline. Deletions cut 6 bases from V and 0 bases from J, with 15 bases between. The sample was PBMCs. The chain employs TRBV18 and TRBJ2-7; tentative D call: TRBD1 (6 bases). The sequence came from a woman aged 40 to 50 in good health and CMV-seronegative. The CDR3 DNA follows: TGTGCCAGCTCTTTTGACAGGCTGAGCTCCTACGAGCAGTACTTC. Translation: CASSFDRLSSYEQYF.